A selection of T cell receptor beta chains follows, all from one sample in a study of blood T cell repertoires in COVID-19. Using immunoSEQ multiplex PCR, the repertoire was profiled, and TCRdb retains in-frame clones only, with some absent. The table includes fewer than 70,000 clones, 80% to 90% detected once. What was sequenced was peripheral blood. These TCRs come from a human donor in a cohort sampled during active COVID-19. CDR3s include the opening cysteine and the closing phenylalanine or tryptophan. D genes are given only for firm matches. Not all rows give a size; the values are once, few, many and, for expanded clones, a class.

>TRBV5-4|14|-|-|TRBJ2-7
TGTGCCAGCAGCTTGAGTCTCTTCTCGGGGGAGCAGTACTTC
CASSLSLFSGEQYF
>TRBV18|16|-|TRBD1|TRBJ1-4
TGTGCCAGCTCATCTGATACAGGGGCCGGTAGAGAAAAACTGTTTTTT
CASSSDTGAGREKLFF
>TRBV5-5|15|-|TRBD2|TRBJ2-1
TGTGCCAGCAGCTTTCGAATAGCGGGAGACAATGAGCAGTTCTTC
CASSFRIAGDNEQFF
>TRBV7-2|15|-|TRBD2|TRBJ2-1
TGTGCCAGCAGTCAACTAGCGGGTTCCTACAATGAGCAGTTCTTC
CASSQLAGSYNEQFF
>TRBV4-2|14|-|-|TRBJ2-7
TGTGCCGCCTCCTATTTGTCAGGCTCCTACGAGCAGTACTTC
CAASYLSGSYEQYF
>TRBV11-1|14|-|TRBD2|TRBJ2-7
TGTGCCAGCAGCCCGCTTGGGGCCGGGAGGGAGCAGTACTTC
CASSPLGAGREQYF
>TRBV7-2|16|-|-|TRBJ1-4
TGTGCCAGCAGCCGTGGGGGGGGCGGAGGCGCTGAAAAACTGTTTTTT
CASSRGGGGGAEKLFF
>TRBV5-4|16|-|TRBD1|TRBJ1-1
TGTGCCAGCAGCCCGGGACAGGGGGCAAAGAACACTGAAGCTTTCTTT
CASSPGQGAKNTEAFF
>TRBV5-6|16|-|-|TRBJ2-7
TGTGCCAGCAGCTTGGCGGGGCGGGACCTCTCCTACGAGCAGTACTTC
CASSLAGRDLSYEQYF
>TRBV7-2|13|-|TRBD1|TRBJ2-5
TGTGCCAGCAGCATGGACAGGGGAGAGACCCAGTACTTC
CASSMDRGETQYF
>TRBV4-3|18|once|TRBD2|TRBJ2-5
TGCGCCAGCAGCCAAGACGGAGTAGCGGGGGGGCCGGGTGAGACCCAGTACTTC
CASSQDGVAGGPGETQYF
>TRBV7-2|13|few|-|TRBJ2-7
TGTGCCAGCAGCTTCCAGGGCCCCTACGAGCAGTACTTC
CASSFQGPYEQYF
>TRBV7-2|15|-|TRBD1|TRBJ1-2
TGTGCCAGCAGCTTATCAGGGGGATCGAACTATGGCTACACCTTC
CASSLSGGSNYGYTF
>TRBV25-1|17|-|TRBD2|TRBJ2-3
TGTGCCAGCAGCACCATCACATCGGGGGGGATGGGGGATACGCAGTATTTT
CASSTITSGGMGDTQYF
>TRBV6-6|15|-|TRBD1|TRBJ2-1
TGTGCCAGCAGGCCTGGGACAGGGGGCTACAATGAGCAGTTCTTC
CASRPGTGGYNEQFF
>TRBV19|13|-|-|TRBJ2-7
TGTGCCAGTAGTACCTTGAGCGGGCCCGAGCAGTACTTC
CASSTLSGPEQYF
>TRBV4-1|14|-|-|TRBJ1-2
TGCGCCAGCAGCCTACCGGGAACCCTCTATGGCTACACCTTC
CASSLPGTLYGYTF
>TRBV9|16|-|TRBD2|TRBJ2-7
TGTGCCAGCAGCGTAGGCCTAGCGGGTAGCTCCTACGAGCAGTACTTC
CASSVGLAGSSYEQYF
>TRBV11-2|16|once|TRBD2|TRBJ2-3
TGTGCCAGCAGCTTCGGGCTAGCGGGGTTAACAGATACGCAGTATTTT
CASSFGLAGLTDTQYF
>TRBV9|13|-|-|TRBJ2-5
TGTGCCAGCAGCGTAGTTGGGACTGCTAAACAGTACTTC
CASSVVGTAKQYF
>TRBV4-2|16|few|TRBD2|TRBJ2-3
TGTGCCAGCAGCCAAGGGACTAGCGGGGGGCCAGATACGCAGTATTTT
CASSQGTSGGPDTQYF
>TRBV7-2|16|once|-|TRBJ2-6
TGTGCCAGCAGCCTCCGTGCGAGCTCTGGGGCCAACGTCCTGACTTTC
CASSLRASSGANVLTF
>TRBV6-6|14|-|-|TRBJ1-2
TGTGCCAGCATCTACGACAGAAGTAACTATGGCTACACCTTC
CASIYDRSNYGYTF
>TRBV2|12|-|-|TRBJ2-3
TGTGCCAGCAGAGGGACTCGGGATACGCAGTATTTT
CASRGTRDTQYF
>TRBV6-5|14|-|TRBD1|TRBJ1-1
TGTGCCAGCGGGACAGGTTCCTTGGGCACTGAAGCTTTCTTT
CASGTGSLGTEAFF
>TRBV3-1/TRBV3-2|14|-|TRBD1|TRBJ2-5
TGTGCCAGCAGCCAATCGACAGGGGGGAGACAGCAGTACTTC
CASSQSTGGRQQYF
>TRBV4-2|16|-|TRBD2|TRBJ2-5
TGTGCCAGCAGCCGGGGGACTAGCGGATACCAAGAGACCCAGTACTTC
CASSRGTSGYQETQYF
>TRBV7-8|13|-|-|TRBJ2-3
TGTGCCAGCAGCCCCCCCCGGTCAGATACGCAGTATTTT
CASSPPRSDTQYF
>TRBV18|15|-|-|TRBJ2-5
TGTGCCAGCTCACCGGACTACATGAAGACAGAGACCCAGTACTTC
CASSPDYMKTETQYF
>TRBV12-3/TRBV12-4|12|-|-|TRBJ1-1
TGTGCCAGCTACAGCAGCTACACTGAAGCTTTCTTT
CASYSSYTEAFF
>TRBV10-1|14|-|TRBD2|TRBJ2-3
TGCGCCAGTACTAGCGGGAGGGCCGGTGATACGCAGTATTTT
CASTSGRAGDTQYF
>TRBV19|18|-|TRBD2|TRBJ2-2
TGTGCCAGTAATACCAAAAAGGGGACTAGCGGGCCTACCGGGGAGCTGTTTTTT
CASNTKKGTSGPTGELFF
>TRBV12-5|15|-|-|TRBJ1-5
TGTGCTAGTGGTTTGGGACAGAATAGCAATCAGCCCCAGCATTTT
CASGLGQNSNQPQHF
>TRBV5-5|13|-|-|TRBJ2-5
TGTGCCAGCAGCTTGGACGGTGGAGAGACCCAGTACTTC
CASSLDGGETQYF
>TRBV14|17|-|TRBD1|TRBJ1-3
TGTGCCAGCAGCCAAGATTGGGGACAGAACTCTGGAAACACCATATATTTT
CASSQDWGQNSGNTIYF
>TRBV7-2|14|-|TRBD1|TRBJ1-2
TGTGCCAGCAGCACTCAGCCGGGACAGGGGGGCTACACCTTC
CASSTQPGQGGYTF
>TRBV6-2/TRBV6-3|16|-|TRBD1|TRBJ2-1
TGTGCCAGCAGCTGGGAATCAGGGGGAAGTTTCAATGAGCAGTTCTTC
CASSWESGGSFNEQFF
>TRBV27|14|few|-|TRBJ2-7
TGTGCCAGCAGCATCTCGCGGGCACCCTACGAGCAGTACTTC
CASSISRAPYEQYF
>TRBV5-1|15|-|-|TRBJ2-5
TGCGCCAGCAGCTTGGGGGGAGTACCCCAAGAGACCCAGTACTTC
CASSLGGVPQETQYF
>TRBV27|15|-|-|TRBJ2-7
TGTGCCAGCAGTTGGGGGGTTAAGAGCTCCTACGAGCAGTACTTC
CASSWGVKSSYEQYF
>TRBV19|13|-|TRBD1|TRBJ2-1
TGTGCCAGTCGACAGGGCACCTACAATGAGCAGTTCTTC
CASRQGTYNEQFF
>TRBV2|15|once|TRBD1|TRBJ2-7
TGTGCCAGCAGTTCGGGACAGGTGGGGCCTCGGGAGCAGTACTTC
CASSSGQVGPREQYF
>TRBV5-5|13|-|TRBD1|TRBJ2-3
TGTGCCAGCAGCCTTGACAGGGTAGATACGCAGTATTTT
CASSLDRVDTQYF
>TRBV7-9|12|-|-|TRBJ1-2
TGTGCCAGCAGCTTCCAGGGTGGAGGCTACACCTTC
CASSFQGGGYTF
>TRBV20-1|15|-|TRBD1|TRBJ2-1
TGCAGTGCCAGTTCCGGGACAGGGGATTGGAATGAGCAGTTCTTC
CSASSGTGDWNEQFF
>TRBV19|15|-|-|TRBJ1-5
TGTGCCAGTAGTATAGACACCTATAGCAATCAGCCCCAGCATTTT
CASSIDTYSNQPQHF